This is a list of T cell receptor beta chains from one sample in a study of blood T cell repertoires in COVID-19. Only in-frame clones appear in the TCRdb table, and some are missing; sequencing was by immunoSEQ multiplex PCR. The sample includes 140,000 to 150,000 clones, about nine tenths of them seen just once. Input material: peripheral blood. The receptor source for this set is a human donor in a cohort sampled during active COVID-19. Each CDR3 is given with its conserved first and last residue. Fields, in order: D gene, V gene, J gene, clone size, CDR3 DNA, CDR3 protein. A D gene is named only where the DNA matches it firmly. Clone size appears in some rows only: once, few, many, or a class for an expanded clone.

NA,TRBV6-5,TRBJ2-7,NA,TGTGCCAGCAGTAAGATCGGCGGCTCCTACGAGCAGTACTTC,CASSKIGGSYEQYF
TRBD1,TRBV7-3,TRBJ1-1,few,TGTGCCAGCAGGGAGGGGACAGGGGGTCACACTGAAGCTTTCTTT,CASREGTGGHTEAFF
NA,TRBV29-1,TRBJ2-7,NA,TGCAGCGTTGAGGTTGGGCAGGGCAAGCAGTACTTC,CSVEVGQGKQYF
TRBD2,TRBV7-6,TRBJ2-3,NA,TGTGCCAGCAGCCCTAGCGGGACGGGGGGGGATACGCAGTATTTT,CASSPSGTGGDTQYF
NA,TRBV12-2,TRBJ2-5,NA,TGTGCAAGTCGCTTCTCCCGAGCCTGGGAAGGGGACCAAGAGACCCAGTACTTC,CASRFSRAWEGDQETQYF
TRBD2,TRBV7-2,TRBJ2-1,NA,TGTGCCAGCACCACCGGACTAGCGGGGGTCTATGAGCAGTTCTTC,CASTTGLAGVYEQFF
TRBD1,TRBV4-3,TRBJ1-5,NA,TGCGCCAGCAGCCAGACAGGGGTTGGCAATCAGCCCCAGCATTTT,CASSQTGVGNQPQHF
NA,TRBV6-2/TRBV6-3,TRBJ1-1,NA,TGTGCCAGCAGCCTCGGAGCCGGCGGTTCACAAGCACTGAACACTGAAGCTTTCTTT,CASSLGAGGSQALNTEAFF
TRBD2,TRBV27,TRBJ2-3,NA,TGTGCCAGCAGTTTATCGATAGCGGGGGGGATTTACACAGATACGCAGTATTTT,CASSLSIAGGIYTDTQYF
NA,TRBV2,TRBJ2-7,NA,TGTGCCAGCAGTGAAGGTCAGGGGGGACCCTACGAGCAGTACTTC,CASSEGQGGPYEQYF
TRBD1,TRBV6-6,TRBJ1-1,NA,TGTGCCAGCACCTGGACAGGGGGCGCCGGGGCTGAAGCTTTCTTT,CASTWTGGAGAEAFF
NA,TRBV4-3,TRBJ2-1,NA,TGCGCCAGCAGCCAAGATCGGCAGGTCGTGCATGAGCAGTTCTTC,CASSQDRQVVHEQFF
TRBD2,TRBV5-1,TRBJ2-1,NA,TGCGCCAGCAGCTTGGTATTGGTGACTAGCGGGGGCTACAATGAGCAGTTCTTC,CASSLVLVTSGGYNEQFF
TRBD2,TRBV4-3,TRBJ2-7,once,TGCGCCAGCAGCCAAGATCAACTAGCGGGTGACTACGAGCAGTACTTC,CASSQDQLAGDYEQYF
NA,TRBV2,TRBJ2-3,NA,TGTGCCAGCAGTGCCCGGGATTCGCACACAGATACGCAGTATTTT,CASSARDSHTDTQYF
NA,TRBV9,TRBJ2-7,NA,TGTGCCAGCAGCGTAGGCACGACTTCGGCCTACGAGCAGTACTTC,CASSVGTTSAYEQYF
NA,TRBV5-6,TRBJ1-2,NA,TGTGCCAGCATAAACCGAAACAGGCCCCTCGAGGGCTACACCTTC,CASINRNRPLEGYTF
TRBD1,TRBV5-1,TRBJ1-2,NA,TGCGCCAGCAGCGAACAGGGGAACTATGGCTACACCTTC,CASSEQGNYGYTF
TRBD2,TRBV7-8,TRBJ2-5,once,TGTGCCAGCAGCTCTCGGGGAGCGGGAGGGTTCGGAGAGACCCAGTACTTC,CASSSRGAGGFGETQYF
TRBD2,TRBV4-3,TRBJ2-1,few,TGCGCCAGCAGCCCAGCGGGAAATGAGCAGTTCTTC,CASSPAGNEQFF
NA,TRBV6-2/TRBV6-3,TRBJ2-7,few,TGTGCCAGCAGTTGGGCGGGGAGCTCCTACGAGCAGTACTTC,CASSWAGSSYEQYF
NA,TRBV12-3/TRBV12-4,TRBJ1-1,NA,TGTGCCAGCAGTTTTGGGGGCGTCTTTGAAGCTTTCTTT,CASSFGGVFEAFF
TRBD2,TRBV11-2,TRBJ2-1,NA,TGTGCCAGCAGCTCGCAAGCGGGGGGTTCGTACAATGAGCAGTTCTTC,CASSSQAGGSYNEQFF